The sequence of this T cell receptor (beta chain) was determined in a study of T cells in Graves' hyperthyroidism and ophthalmopathy. General observations from the study: Ophthalmopathy, which appeared later, was predicted by the model a median about 6 months before onset. Blood shared most expanded thyroid clonotypes above 0.001.

Diagnostic decisions used clinical symptoms, serum thyroxine and TRAb, thyroid ultrasound and orbital computed tomography. Authors of the study amplified TCR beta CDR3 regions from RNA transcripts. With the HTBI primer set, the TCR CDR3 went through a first round of RT-PCR. TCRdb fed the multiplex PCR reads into MiXCR, producing one record per CDR3 protein. The sample comprises hundreds of thousands of distinct CDR3 sequences, around 20% of which are singletons, and less than 40% rests with the top ten. V was cut by 3 bases and J by 0 bases, with 17 bases left in between. The germline V gene has CDR1 SGHDT and CDR2 YYEEEE. The CDR3 length is 17 residues. Concerning this clonotype itself: The antigen is unknown.

The specimen sequenced was blood. The rearrangement joins TRBV5-6 to TRBJ2-3; possibly TRBD2 for D (5 bases). The TCR was taken from a man between 50 and 59 years old with Graves' ophthalmopathy. In DNA form, the CDR3 reads TGTGCCAGCAGCTGGAGGCCCACGATTACTAGCACAGATACGCAGTATTTT. This gives the protein CASSWRPTITSTDTQYF.